Following are 8 T cell receptor beta chains from one sample sequenced in a study of cytomegalovirus exposure and HLA in healthy donors. 60 Vbeta and 13 Jbeta primers were used in PCR. The method was immunoSEQ multiplex PCR; TCRdb's version includes in-frame clones alone and lacks a portion of them. Here the sample spans approximately 160,000 clones, roughly 70% being singletons. Sequences were obtained from PBMCs. These receptors were collected from a woman aged 40 to 55 in good health and CMV-seropositive.

The chain is built from TRBV19 and TRBJ1-2, with D possibly TRBD1 on 6 matching bases. V lost 7 bases, J lost 5 bases, and 11 bases lay in between. The CDR3 has 12 residues. Germline V lookup: CDR1 LNHDA, CDR2 SQIVND (reference sequence). The CDR3 region is CASTLQGYGYTF. The CDR3, as DNA: TGTGCCAGTACCCTTCAGGGGTATGGCTACACCTTC.

The CDR3 nucleotides are TGTGCCAGCAGTTACAGGCAGGGGACCTACGAGCAGTACTTC. This sequence encodes CASSYRQGTYEQYF. The chain couples TRBV6-6 to TRBJ2-7; the D gene is possibly TRBD1 (6 bases). Germline CDR1 and CDR2: MNHNY and SVGAGI (reference sequence). V dropped 2 bases and J dropped 2 bases, with 10 bases sitting between them. The CDR3 has 14 residues.

This clone has more than one count but fewer than ten. The junction departs from the called germline gene at one end, perhaps through a read error. The V and J genes are TRBV7-7 and TRBJ2-1; TRBD2 matches at 10 bases. The CDR3 extends over 15 amino acids. CDR1 and CDR2 from the germline V gene are SSHAT and FNYEAQ (reference sequence). The CDR3 coding sequence is TGTGCTAGCAGCCCCCTAACTAGCGGGGTCAATGAGCAGTTCTTC. Translating gives CASSPLTSGVNEQFF.

This chain's CDR3 is CASSLDRANTEAFF. CDR3 in DNA: TGCGCCAGCAGCTTGGACAGGGCGAACACTGAAGCTTTCTTT. This chain uses TRBV5-1 with TRBJ1-1, with D possibly being TRBD1 (6 bases). The V and J ends lost 0 bases and 1 base respectively, with 7 bases between them. Germline CDR1 SGHRS, CDR2 YFSETQ. This CDR3 has 14 amino acids.

This sequence joins TRBV15 and TRBJ2-7; 7 positions agree with TRBD1. V was clipped by 4 bases and J by 2 bases; unmatched bases: 5. This CDR3 has 14 amino acids. Per the germline V gene, CDR1 is LNHNV and CDR2 is YYDKDF (reference sequence). The CDR3 coding sequence is TGTGCCACCAGCACGTGGACAGGTCCCTACGAGCAGTACTTC. Protein: CATSTWTGPYEQYF.

V gene TRBV28 combines with J gene TRBJ2-3; TRBD1 aligns across 8 bases. Germline V gives CDR1 MDHEN, CDR2 SYDVKM. The length of the CDR3 is 19 residues. The V segment lost 7 bases and the J segment 4 bases; nucleotides outside the gene matches: 22. The CDR3: CASTPRVQGGTIRSDTQYF. CDR3 bases: TGTGCCAGCACCCCTAGGGTACAGGGGGGTACGATTCGGTCAGATACGCAGTATTTT.

This sequence joins TRBV10-3 and TRBJ1-1; D unresolved. The CDR3 totals 12 residues. Trimming left V 3 bases short and J 5 bases short, with 7 bases between. Germline V lookup: CDR1 ENHRY, CDR2 SYGVKD. The chain's CDR3 is CAISEPGTEAFF. CDR3 DNA: TGTGCCATCAGTGAACCGGGGACTGAAGCTTTCTTT.

The chain recombines TRBV2 with TRBJ2-5; 10 bases map to TRBD2. Trimming at V came to 7 bases and at J to 9 bases, leaving 11 bases not matched to a gene. Germline values: CDR1 SNHLY, CDR2 FYNNEI. CDR3 length equals 14 residues. In DNA, the CDR3 is TGTGCCAGCATCTTAACCAGCGGGGGGGTCCCCCAGTACTTC. Its translation: CASILTSGGVPQYF.